This TCR beta chain emerged from a study of T-cell memory formation after mild COVID-19. About the study: Most TCR clusters belonged to a single donor. Overall study results and limits: Day 15 to 85 contracting clones showed balanced CD4/CD8; later expanders leaned CD4+.

Details on this clonotype: Its antigen remains unknown.

It was 5'RACE with constant-segment primers that produced the TCR alpha and TCR beta cDNA libraries, which carried sample barcodes and UMIs. Each CDR3 protein gets one entry after TCRdb re-called the 5' RACE reads with MiXCR. Of fewer than 250,000 distinct CDR3 sequences detected, around 18% appear once; the ten largest clones hold about 2.4%. Trimming left V 6 bases short and J 4 bases short, with 13 bases between. The CDR3 sequence is 13 residues long. This clonotype was obtained from an adult woman who had mild COVID-19 (a few samples of this study predate the infection). Cell type and time point are not known. The chain carries TRBV12-3 or TRBV12-4 and TRBJ2-7, with a tentative D call TRBD1 (5 bases). The sequenced sample consisted of PBMCs or a T cell subset sorted from them (not recorded which). In nucleotides, the CDR3 is TGTGCCAGCAGGGAAACAGGAATTTACGAGCAGTACTTC. Residues: CASRETGIYEQYF.